This section outlines one T cell receptor beta chain sequence together with its context. Its antigen remains unidentified. V gave up 10 bases and J gave up 5 bases, with 17 bases separating them. Looked up from germline, CDR1 is MDHEN and CDR2 is SYDVKM. CDR3 size: 13 residues. This sample was included in a study of T cell repertoires in cytomegalovirus infection. As for the study in general: The public TCR beta signatures pointed to both CMV infection and matching HLA type.

TCRdb recomputed calls from the reads with MiXCR, one row per CDR3 protein. The sample includes around 260,000 distinct CDR3 sequences, around 9% seen only once; the top ten take over 13%. Findings of the study overall: The study identified carriers of CMV plus the relevant HLA from cumulative public TCR beta family frequency.

Sequenced material: PBMCs. The source of this sequence is a human donor in good health (CMV status not recorded). Some clones in this sample may be carry-over from other donors' samples. The V call is TRBV28, the J call TRBJ1-2; D might be TRBD1 (5 bases). DNA of the CDR3: TGTGCCATCCTCCTGGGGACGGCATATGGCTACACCTTC. Translating gives CAILLGTAYGYTF.